The sequence of this TCR beta chain was determined in a study of CD4+ T cells in melanoma. As regards this clone: Its matching antigen is unknown.

Assay: immunoSEQ multiplex PCR; the TCRdb copy retains only in-frame clones and omits some. Among about 110,000 clones listed, 92% were seen once. Germline loops: CDR1 MGHRA, CDR2 YSYEKL. Trimming cost V 0 bases and J 6 bases, with 15 bases left between them. CDR3 length: 16 amino acids. Study-wide results and limits: CD8+ T cell, macrophage and B cell function reportedly correlated with neoantigen-specific CD4+ T cells. Reportedly, melanoma neoantigen-specific CD4+ T cells showed varied differentiation states.

Input material: peripheral blood. The rearrangement uses TRBV4-1 and TRBJ2-1, with D hard to call. The sequence derives from a human donor with melanoma. The CDR3 protein is CASSQESRGPINEQFF. In DNA, the CDR3 is TGCGCCAGCAGCCAAGAATCTAGAGGCCCCATCAATGAGCAGTTCTTC.